Listed below are T cell receptor beta chains from one sample, sequenced in a study of OX40 agonist ivuxolimab in advanced cancers. Assay: immunoSEQ multiplex PCR; the TCRdb copy retains only in-frame clones and omits some. The profile shows 57,000 or so clones, around 86% of them singletons. This specimen was CD4+ or CD8+ T cells sorted from blood, taken in a trial of the OX40 agonist ivuxolimab. Receptors originate from an adult with an advanced solid tumor such as melanoma, head and neck, liver or kidney cancer. Both conserved end residues are part of each CDR3. A D gene is named only where the DNA matches it firmly. Rows give clone size only sometimes, using once, few, many, or a class for an expanded clone.

J gene,clone size,V gene,CDR3 length,D gene,CDR3 protein,CDR3 DNA
TRBJ2-1,.,TRBV7-2,13,TRBD2,CASSFSGSSEQFF,TGTGCCAGCAGCTTTAGCGGGAGTTCTGAGCAGTTCTTC
TRBJ1-4,.,TRBV5-6,13,TRBD1,CASSHRDSEKLFF,TGTGCCAGCAGCCACCGGGACAGCGAAAAACTGTTTTTT
TRBJ2-4,.,TRBV28,15,.,CASRKEARAKNIQYF,TGTGCCAGCAGAAAGGAGGCCAGGGCCAAAAACATTCAGTACTTC
TRBJ2-3,.,TRBV29-1,12,.,CSGVAVTDTQYF,TGCAGCGGGGTGGCGGTTACAGATACGCAGTATTTT
TRBJ2-2,.,TRBV2,14,TRBD1,CAIQGQSRTGELFF,TGTGCCATACAGGGACAGTCCAGGACCGGGGAGCTGTTTTTT
TRBJ2-2,.,TRBV5-1,14,TRBD2,CASSSGSGTGELFF,TGCGCCAGCAGCAGCGGGAGCGGGACCGGGGAGCTGTTTTTT
TRBJ2-7,few,TRBV7-9,15,TRBD2,CASSLAGLAGYEQYF,TGTGCCAGCAGCTTAGCAGGACTAGCGGGTTACGAGCAGTACTTC
TRBJ2-7,.,TRBV5-1,18,TRBD2,CASSLSTGLAGAVYEQYF,TGCGCCAGCAGCTTATCTACGGGACTAGCGGGAGCGGTTTACGAGCAGTACTTC
TRBJ1-2,once,TRBV5-4,14,.,CASSFPDRLYGYTF,TGTGCCAGCAGCTTCCCGGACAGACTATATGGCTACACCTTC
TRBJ1-3,once,TRBV18,15,TRBD1,CASSFGQGGGNTIYF,TGTGCCAGCTCATTTGGACAGGGAGGTGGAAACACCATATATTTT
TRBJ1-1,.,TRBV6-1,14,.,CASTLGEVNTEAFF,TGTGCCAGCACATTGGGGGAGGTGAACACTGAAGCTTTCTTT
TRBJ1-5,.,TRBV28,13,.,CASSIRLNQPQHF,TGTGCCAGCAGTATCCGACTTAATCAGCCCCAGCATTTT
TRBJ1-3,once,TRBV6-5,13,.,CASSYGVQGTIYF,TGTGCCAGCAGTTACGGGGTACAAGGCACCATATATTTT
TRBJ2-3,.,TRBV21-1,21,.,CASSKSGGVAGGGCHTDTQYF,TGTGCCAGCAGCAAATCAGGAGGAGTAGCGGGAGGTGGATGTCACACAGATACGCAGTATTTT
TRBJ2-1,.,TRBV6-4,19,TRBD2,CASSASLAGGPSSYNEQFF,TGTGCCAGCAGTGCGTCTCTAGCGGGGGGTCCTAGCTCCTACAATGAGCAGTTCTTC
TRBJ2-7,once,TRBV6-1,12,TRBD2,CASRRGGPEQYF,TGTGCCAGCAGGCGGGGGGGCCCCGAGCAGTACTTC
TRBJ1-1,.,TRBV5-1,14,.,CASSFSQGSTEAFF,TGCGCCAGCAGCTTCTCGCAGGGGAGCACTGAAGCTTTCTTT
TRBJ2-5,.,TRBV29-1,10,.,CSVGLDREDF,TGCAGCGTTGGCCTCGACAGGGAGGACTTC
TRBJ2-1,.,TRBV10-1,16,TRBD2,CASSLIAGGGYNEQFF,TGCGCCAGCAGTCTAATAGCGGGAGGGGGCTACAATGAGCAGTTCTTC
TRBJ2-2,.,TRBV15,18,TRBD2,CATSRGLAGKTNTGELFF,TGTGCCACCAGCAGAGGCCTAGCGGGGAAGACGAACACCGGGGAGCTGTTTTTT
TRBJ1-5,.,TRBV28,16,TRBD1,CASSLLDRGGDQPQHF,TGTGCCAGCAGTTTATTAGACAGGGGAGGGGATCAGCCCCAGCATTTT
TRBJ1-2,.,TRBV25-1,14,TRBD1,CASSLRDSNYGYTF,TGTGCCAGCAGTCTACGGGACAGTAACTATGGCTACACCTTC
TRBJ1-4,.,TRBV6-5,13,.,CASRRRVNEKLFF,TGTGCCAGCAGAAGACGGGTTAATGAAAAACTGTTTTTT
TRBJ2-5,few,TRBV5-4,16,.,CASSFPMGDSPETQYF,TGTGCCAGCAGCTTCCCGATGGGTGACAGTCCAGAGACCCAGTACTTC
TRBJ2-7,.,TRBV7-6,16,TRBD2,CASSSRLAGASYEQYF,TGTGCCAGCAGCTCGAGACTAGCGGGGGCCTCCTACGAGCAGTACTTC
TRBJ2-1,.,TRBV29-1,15,TRBD2,CSVEGRGSSYNEQFF,TGCAGCGTTGAAGGGCGGGGGAGCTCCTACAATGAGCAGTTCTTC
TRBJ2-1,.,TRBV7-3,13,.,CASSLLAGNEQFF,TGTGCCAGCAGTTTGCTAGCCGGGAATGAGCAGTTCTTC
TRBJ2-7,.,TRBV7-8,14,.,CASSSGHLGAEQYF,TGTGCCAGCAGCTCAGGACATCTGGGAGCCGAGCAGTACTTC
TRBJ1-1,.,TRBV5-4,12,.,CASSFFGTEAFF,TGTGCCAGCAGCTTTTTTGGCACTGAAGCTTTCTTT
TRBJ2-5,.,TRBV5-8,13,.,CASSPSGRETQYF,TGTGCCAGCAGCCCTTCGGGTAGGGAGACCCAGTACTTC
TRBJ2-3,.,TRBV11-3,15,.,CASSYSGTRRDTQYF,TGTGCCAGCAGCTATTCCGGGACGAGAAGGGATACGCAGTATTTT
TRBJ2-2,.,TRBV13,13,.,CASSYRSTGELFF,TGTGCCAGCAGCTACCGTTCCACCGGGGAGCTGTTTTTT
TRBJ1-2,few,TRBV6-5,13,.,CASSGGLPYGYTF,TGTGCCAGCAGCGGGGGTCTCCCCTATGGCTACACCTTC
TRBJ2-1,.,TRBV9,13,.,CASSVGRSNEQFF,TGTGCCAGCAGCGTAGGCCGTTCCAATGAGCAGTTCTTC
TRBJ2-5,few,TRBV5-4,17,TRBD1,CASSLGGQGFSGETQYF,TGTGCCAGCAGCTTGGGGGGACAGGGTTTTTCCGGCGAGACCCAGTACTTC
TRBJ1-5,.,TRBV6-5,11,.,CASGLNQPQHF,TGTGCCAGCGGACTTAATCAGCCCCAGCATTTT
TRBJ2-7,.,TRBV6-6,13,TRBD1,CASTSGQTYEQYF,TGTGCCAGCACCTCGGGACAGACCTACGAGCAGTACTTC
TRBJ1-5,.,TRBV6-1,16,.,CASSEAWGAGNQPQHF,TGTGCCAGCAGTGAAGCGTGGGGGGCCGGGAATCAGCCCCAGCATTTT
TRBJ2-1,once,TRBV9,14,.,CASSVVANFNEQFF,TGTGCCAGCAGCGTAGTTGCCAATTTCAATGAGCAGTTCTTC
TRBJ2-7,.,TRBV28,12,.,CASSLGSYEQYF,TGTGCCAGCAGTTTAGGTTCGTACGAGCAGTACTTC
TRBJ2-1,.,TRBV19,15,TRBD2,CASSIELAGFDEQFF,TGTGCCAGTAGTATAGAACTAGCGGGGTTCGATGAGCAGTTCTTC
TRBJ1-1,few,TRBV29-1,13,TRBD1,CSVHRGINTEAFF,TGCAGCGTTCACAGGGGGATTAACACTGAAGCTTTCTTT
TRBJ2-5,.,TRBV18,14,.,CASSPSGVVETQYF,TGTGCCAGCTCACCCTCCGGGGTGGTAGAGACCCAGTACTTC
TRBJ1-5,once,TRBV7-2,14,.,CASSLSRGNQPQHF,TGTGCCAGCAGCTTATCCAGGGGCAATCAGCCCCAGCATTTT
TRBJ1-6,.,TRBV11-2,16,.,CASSSARGAYNSPLHF,TGTGCCAGCAGCTCGGCCAGGGGCGCCTATAATTCACCCCTCCACTTT
TRBJ1-5,few,TRBV6-1,14,TRBD1,CASSIDRVGQPQHF,TGTGCCAGCAGTATAGACAGGGTTGGTCAGCCCCAGCATTTT
TRBJ1-5,few,TRBV10-3,17,.,CAISETSPVNSNQPQHF,TGTGCCATCAGTGAGACCTCTCCGGTTAATAGCAATCAGCCCCAGCATTTT
TRBJ2-2,.,TRBV5-4,16,TRBD1,CASSSTDRGDTGELFF,TGTGCCAGCAGCTCCACGGACAGGGGAGACACCGGGGAGCTGTTTTTT
TRBJ1-1,.,TRBV11-2,12,TRBD1,CASSLTGLGAFF,TGTGCCAGCAGCCTGACAGGGTTGGGGGCTTTCTTT
TRBJ2-7,.,TRBV27,14,TRBD1,CASPPRTGDYEQYF,TGTGCCAGCCCCCCCCGGACAGGGGACTACGAGCAGTACTTC
TRBJ2-6,once,TRBV19,19,.,CASSPQVGGSDSGANVLTF,TGTGCCAGTAGTCCCCAGGTGGGGGGCTCCGACTCTGGGGCCAACGTCCTGACTTTC
TRBJ2-2,.,TRBV25-1,13,.,CASSPTGTGELFF,TGTGCCAGTTCCCCCACAGGGACCGGGGAGCTGTTTTTT
TRBJ2-7,.,TRBV6-5,15,TRBD1,CASSHDRDRSYEQYF,TGTGCCAGCAGTCACGACCGGGACAGATCCTACGAGCAGTACTTC
TRBJ2-1,.,TRBV13,13,.,CASSPNRGTAQFF,TGTGCCAGCAGCCCGAACCGGGGGACAGCGCAGTTCTTC
TRBJ2-1,.,TRBV19,14,.,CASSRDSRGWEQFF,TGTGCCAGTAGTCGGGATTCCCGGGGCTGGGAGCAGTTCTTC
TRBJ1-6,.,TRBV7-2,13,.,CASSSQLNSPLHF,TGTGCCAGCAGCTCGCAGTTAAATTCACCCCTCCACTTT
TRBJ2-1,.,TRBV28,16,TRBD2,CASSSTSGRAWHEQFF,TGTGCCAGCAGTTCCACTAGCGGGAGAGCCTGGCATGAGCAGTTCTTC
TRBJ1-4,.,TRBV29-1,12,TRBD1,CSVQTGDEKLFF,TGCAGCGTCCAAACAGGGGATGAAAAACTGTTTTTT